The source of this TCR beta chain is a study of cytomegalovirus exposure and HLA in healthy donors. In its sample, this clone was seen once. What it binds is not known. Sequenced by immunoSEQ multiplex PCR; TCRdb stores in-frame clones only, minus some. The sample has 200,000 to 250,000 clones; 87% are singletons. V was pared by 10 bases and J by 0 bases, with 13 bases between. The CDR3 loop spans 14 amino acids. The germline V gene has CDR1 MDHEN and CDR2 SYDVKM. Study-level points and caveats: Cytomegalovirus status was reportedly diagnosed by the classifier with high sensitivity and specificity. Among TCR sequences, most were rare, though some public TCRs appeared in many donors.

The genes are TRBV28 and TRBJ1-5; no definite D call. This receptor was obtained from a woman younger than 35 in good health and CMV-seropositive. Input material: PBMCs. CDR3 residues: CATTSGYSNQPQHF. CDR3 sequence (DNA): TGTGCCACCACGTCGGGTTATAGCAATCAGCCCCAGCATTTT.